Listed here are 14 T cell receptor beta chains from one sample, sequenced in a study of blood T cell repertoires in COVID-19. Sequencing used immunoSEQ multiplex PCR; TCRdb keeps in-frame clones, though not all of them. In the table there are 140,000 to 150,000 clones, approximately 80% of which are singletons. Material for sequencing was peripheral blood. All receptors derive from a woman in her thirties or forties with active or convalescent COVID-19.

The genes are TRBV5-1 and TRBJ2-1; 9 nucleotides agree with TRBD2. The germline CDR1 and CDR2 sequences are SGHRS and YFSETQ. Trimming cost V 9 bases and J 3 bases; bases outside gene matches: 7. CDR3 length: 14 residues. DNA for the CDR3: TGCGCCACCCGACTAGCGGAAAACTACAATGAGCAGTTCTTC. This gives the protein CATRLAENYNEQFF.

The V call is TRBV5-1, the J call TRBJ1-2, with TRBD1 matching 10 bases. The CDR3 spans 15 residues. The V gene end was trimmed by 4 bases and the J gene end by 1 base; junction bases not matched to a gene: 4. Germline V lookup: CDR1 SGHRS, CDR2 YFSETQ. Written as DNA, the CDR3 is TGCGCCAGCAGCCCTGGGACAGGGGTTAACTATGGCTACACCTTC. Its protein is CASSPGTGVNYGYTF.

The V and J genes are TRBV10-2 and TRBJ2-3; 8 bases fit TRBD2. This CDR3 comprises 15 residues. V trimming: 8 bases; J trimming: 1 base; junction bases outside the gene matches: 8. Germline V CDR1 and CDR2: WSHSY, SAAADI. The CDR3 sequence: CASGGSGRGTDTQYF. CDR3 in DNA: TGCGCCAGCGGGGGGAGCGGGAGAGGCACAGATACGCAGTATTTT.

The chain uses TRBV6-5 and TRBJ2-7; D ambiguous. V was shortened by 4 bases and J by 4 bases, with 5 bases between the two germline ends. The CDR3 totals 11 residues. Per the germline V gene, CDR1 is MNHEY and CDR2 is SVGAGI. The CDR3 region has the DNA TGTGCCAGCAGTTCGAGGTACGAGCAGTACTTC. Residues: CASSSRYEQYF.

The chain uses TRBV20-1 and TRBJ1-2, with a possible D match to TRBD1 (6 bases). This CDR3 has 12 amino acids. From germline, CDR1 is DFQATT and CDR2 SNEGSKA (reference sequence). V lost 3 bases and J lost 8, with 13 bases in between. CDR3 bases: TGCAGTGCTAGTTCCAGGGGAGAGGGCTACACCTTC. It codes for CSASSRGEGYTF.

This clone came up a few times. V and J are TRBV30 and TRBJ1-3; tentatively, D is TRBD1 (6 bases). CDR3 length: 15 residues. V was pared by 5 bases and J by 4 bases, with 18 bases between. Germline V CDR1 and CDR2: GTSNPN, SVGIG (reference sequence). The CDR3 loop reads CAWGGPGTEGNTIYF. The CDR3 region has the DNA TGTGCCTGGGGGGGCCCGGGGACTGAAGGAAACACCATATATTTT.

The chain has TRBV28 and TRBJ1-5; perhaps TRBD1 as D (6 bases). CDR3 size: 15 residues. V was clipped by 5 bases and J by 6 bases, with 17 bases between them. Germline V gene lookup returns CDR1 MDHEN and CDR2 SYDVKM. The CDR3 region has the DNA TGTGCCAGCAGTGCCCCACAGGGAACGGGTCAGCCCCAGCATTTT. Protein product: CASSAPQGTGQPQHF.

This clone was seen just once. This chain's CDR3 is CASSFGSSARDRGAGNTIYF. The CDR3, as DNA: TGCGCCAGCAGCTTTGGATCAAGTGCGCGGGACAGGGGAGCTGGAAACACCATATATTTT. The chain recombines TRBV5-1 with TRBJ1-3, with 10 positions matching TRBD1. CDR1 SGHRS and CDR2 YFSETQ come from the germline V gene. The CDR3 extends over 20 amino acids. V dropped 2 bases and J dropped 2; count of bases not matched to a gene: 16. Complete variable domain (other parts from reference TRBV5-1 and TRBJ1-3): KAGVTQTPRYLIKTRGQQVTLSCSPISGHRSVSWYQQTPGQGLQFLFEYFSETQRNKGNFPGRFSGRQFSNSRSEMNVSTLELGDSALYLCASSFGSSARDRGAGNTIYFGEGSWLTVV.

The genes are TRBV27 and TRBJ1-1, with TRBD1 matching 7 bases. Germline lookup yields CDR1 MNHEY and CDR2 SMNVEV (reference sequence). CDR3 size: 14 residues. The J segment lost 4 bases and the V segment lost 6 bases, leaving 8 bases of the junction unmatched. CDR3 nucleotides: TGTGCCAGCAGGCCCTCCCCAGGGGGCACTGAAGCTTTCTTT. This translates into CASRPSPGGTEAFF.

The V and J genes are TRBV27 and TRBJ1-1; possible D gene TRBD1, 5 bases. The ends were cut back, 2 bases at V and 5 bases at J, with 9 bases in the middle. The CDR3 loop spans 13 amino acids. Germline CDR1 is MNHEY and CDR2 is SMNVEV (reference sequence). The CDR3 DNA is TGTGCCAGCAGTTTAGACGGGGGTACTGAAGCTTTCTTT. Encoded protein: CASSLDGGTEAFF.

This clone has only one observation. This rearrangement joins TRBV6-5 to TRBJ2-1; D remains ambiguous. Per germline, CDR1 MNHEY and CDR2 SVGAGI. V was shortened by 2 bases and J by 4 bases, with 3 bases between the two germline ends. The CDR3 covers 12 residues. The CDR3 DNA reads as TGTGCCAGCAGTTACCGGTACAATGAGCAGTTCTTC. This codes for CASSYRYNEQFF.

The chain joins TRBV27 to TRBJ1-4; D possibly corresponds to TRBD1 (5 bases). Deletions cut 6 bases from V and 7 bases from J, with 21 bases between. CDR1 and CDR2 (germline): MNHEY, SMNVEV (reference sequence). This CDR3 region has 16 residues. The CDR3 region has the DNA TGTGCCAGCAGCGTTTACAGCGCGGGGCTGAGTGAAAAACTGTTTTTT. It specifies CASSVYSAGLSEKLFF.

About this clone: Other DNA sequences of this sample code for an identical CDR3. The V call is TRBV9, the J call TRBJ2-1; 7 bases map to TRBD2. Germline values: CDR1 SGDLS, CDR2 YYNGEE. With 0 bases clipped from V and 1 base from J, the junction kept 1 base outside the gene matches. CDR3 length: 15 residues. The CDR3 loop is CASSVGGRSYNEQFF. The CDR3 DNA follows: TGTGCCAGCAGCGTAGGCGGGAGATCCTACAATGAGCAGTTCTTC.

This chain joins TRBV19 and TRBJ2-7; D is perhaps TRBD1 (6 bases). Trimming pared 3 bases from V and 5 bases from J, leaving 29 bases between. Germline CDR1 and CDR2: LNHDA and SQIVND (reference sequence). The CDR3 is made up of 19 amino acids. In nucleotides, the CDR3 is TGTGCCAGTAGTATTAGGATAAGGGATGGGCAGGGGCAACGGGACGAGCAGTACTTC. Translated: CASSIRIRDGQGQRDEQYF. The whole variable domain, remainder taken from reference TRBV19 and TRBJ2-7, is DGGITQSPKYLFRKEGQNVTLSCEQNLNHDAMYWYRQDPGQGLRLIYYSQIVNDFQKGDIAEGYSVSREKKESFPLTVTSAQKNPTAFYLCASSIRIRDGQGQRDEQYFGPGTRLTVT.